The 28 T cell receptor beta chains reported below all come from one sample, sequenced in a study of blood T cell repertoires in COVID-19. Generated by immunoSEQ multiplex PCR, the TCRdb table keeps only in-frame clones and is missing some. The data show 70,000 to 90,000 clones, 80% to 90% seen once. Sequenced sample: peripheral blood. The receptors stem from an older man with COVID-19, enrolled during active disease.

CDR3 nucleotide sequence: TGTGCTAGTGGTTCCCCGGGACAGTTTGAAGCTTTCTTT. It specifies CASGSPGQFEAFF. The rearrangement links TRBV12-5 to TRBJ1-1, with TRBD1 identical over 7 bases. The J segment lost 7 bases and the V segment lost 4 bases, leaving 6 bases of the junction unmatched. Germline CDR1 LGHNT, CDR2 FRNRAP. This CDR3 has 13 residues.

V gene TRBV9 combines with J gene TRBJ1-5; D call uncertain. This CDR3 is built from 14 residues. CDR1 and CDR2 from the germline V gene are SGDLS and YYNGEE. Trimming left V 4 bases short and J 3 bases short, with 11 bases between. CDR3 amino acids: CASSPGLINQPQHF. In DNA, the CDR3 is TGTGCCAGCAGCCCTGGACTGATCAATCAGCCCCAGCATTTT.

The chain couples TRBV6-5 to TRBJ1-1; the D gene is possibly TRBD1 (6 bases). V gave up 0 bases and J gave up 0 bases, with 11 bases separating them. The CDR3 has 16 residues. Germline V gene lookup returns CDR1 MNHEY and CDR2 SVGAGI. The CDR3 reads CASSYSWTVMNTEAFF. The CDR3 nucleotides read TGTGCCAGCAGTTACTCCTGGACAGTTATGAACACTGAAGCTTTCTTT.

V gene TRBV6-5 combines with J gene TRBJ1-5; possible D gene TRBD1, 5 bases. Germline V gene sequence: CDR1 MNHEY, CDR2 SVGAGI. V lost 7 bases to trimming and J lost 9 bases, with 16 bases between them. This CDR3 spans 13 amino acids. Here the CDR3 reads CASIAGPLRPQHF. The CDR3 nucleotides read TGTGCCAGCATAGCGGGGCCCCTAAGGCCCCAGCATTTT.

This clone was counted only a few times. This chain connects TRBV28 to TRBJ1-1; D is uncertain. Trimming removed 8 bases at V and 0 bases at J, with 10 bases between. This CDR3 contains 13 residues. CDR1 and CDR2 from the germline V gene are MDHEN and SYDVKM. The CDR3 DNA is TGTGCCAGCCGTCTAGCCTTGAACACTGAAGCTTTCTTT. This gives the protein CASRLALNTEAFF.

V and J are TRBV6-1 and TRBJ2-5; D is perhaps TRBD1 (5 bases). Germline V CDR1 and CDR2: MNHNS, SASEGT. Trimming took off 1 base at V and 1 base at J, with 7 bases between the two ends. The CDR3 runs to 14 residues. CDR3 coding DNA: TGTGCCAGCAGTGAAGGCGACAGCCAAGAGACCCAGTACTTC. It translates to CASSEGDSQETQYF.

The rearrangement joins TRBV5-3 to TRBJ1-1, with D unclear. TRBV5-3 is flagged as an ORF with uncertain function. V was cut by 3 bases and J by 2 bases, with 8 bases left in between. The CDR3 is 13 amino acids. The CDR3 bases are TGTGCCAGAAGCTCCACGGGAAACACTGAAGCTTTCTTT. This codes for CARSSTGNTEAFF.

The chain carries TRBV5-4 and TRBJ2-5; 12 bases align to TRBD2. The CDR3 is made up of 16 amino acids. The germline V gene encodes CDR1 SGHNT and CDR2 YYREEE (reference sequence). V was clipped by 4 bases and J by 2 bases; unmatched bases: 6. DNA for the CDR3: TGTGCCAGCAGCCCTCGACTAGCGGGGGAGCAAGAGACCCAGTACTTC. Amino acids: CASSPRLAGEQETQYF.

The chain is built from TRBV6-2 or TRBV6-3 and TRBJ2-7, with TRBD1 matching over 12 bases. The CDR3 spans 16 residues. Per the germline V gene, CDR1 is MNHEY and CDR2 is SVGEGT. Unmatched junction bases numbered 5, after V lost 0 bases and J lost 5 bases. DNA for the CDR3: TGTGCCAGCAGTTACTCTCGGGACAGGGGGCTCCACGAGCAGTACTTC. Its protein product is CASSYSRDRGLHEQYF.

V is TRBV11-3 and J is TRBJ2-4; D might be TRBD1 (6 bases). Trimming took 4 bases from V and 4 from J, leaving 11 bases between them. CDR1 is SGHNT and CDR2 is YENEEA in the germline V gene. This CDR3 contains 14 residues. This chain's CDR3 is CASSSQDRKNIQYF. As DNA, the CDR3 is TGTGCCAGCAGCTCGCAAGACAGGAAAAACATTCAGTACTTC.

This chain connects TRBV29-1 to TRBJ1-3; 7 bases agree with TRBD1. The CDR3 is made up of 13 amino acids. The V and J ends lost 5 bases and 4 bases, in that order; junction bases with no gene match: 5. CDR1 SQVTM and CDR2 ANQGSEA come from the germline V gene. The chain's CDR3 is CSVSVDRGNTIYF. The CDR3 DNA sequence: TGCAGCGTTTCCGTGGACAGGGGAAACACCATATATTTT.

The V gene is TRBV20-1, the J gene TRBJ1-1; TRBD1 matches at 8 bases. There are 11 residues in the CDR3. Trimming took 6 bases from V and 10 from J; bases not matched to a gene: 7. Germline V gene sequence: CDR1 DFQATT, CDR2 SNEGSKA (reference sequence). As DNA, the CDR3 is TGCAGTGCAGTACAGGGGGTCGTAGCTTTCTTT. Translated: CSAVQGVVAFF.

The chain has TRBV4-2 and TRBJ1-5; a possible D gene is TRBD1 (6 bases). The germline V and J ends were trimmed by 3 bases and 7 bases, with 13 bases remaining between them. Germline V gene data show CDR1 as LGHNA and CDR2 as YNFKEQ. CDR3 size: 14 residues. In DNA form, the CDR3 reads TGTGCCAGCAGCCACCTACAGGGTGGACAGCCCCAGCATTTT. Translating gives CASSHLQGGQPQHF.

The genes are TRBV14 and TRBJ1-1, with 10 bases aligning to TRBD1. Per germline, CDR1 SGHDN and CDR2 FVKESK. V was pared by 4 bases and J by 10 bases, with 15 bases of the junction left unmatched. The CDR3 sequence is 16 residues long. CDR3 coding DNA: TGTGCCAGCAGCCTTCGACAGGGGGCAAAGATCTTCGGAGCTTTCTTT. Amino acid sequence: CASSLRQGAKIFGAFF.

On this clone: This sample also contains other DNA sequences that code for the same CDR3. The CDR3 DNA sequence: TGTGCCAGTAGTTCAACAGGCTATGGCTACACCTTC. Translation: CASSSTGYGYTF. The V and J genes are TRBV19 and TRBJ1-2, with D maybe TRBD1 (5 bases). In germline, CDR1 is LNHDA, CDR2 SQIVND (reference sequence). CDR3 length: 12 residues. Trimming took off 5 bases at V and 4 bases at J, with 8 bases between the two ends.

The chain uses TRBV9 and TRBJ2-1; D might be TRBD1 (5 bases). CDR1 and CDR2 (germline): SGDLS, YYNGEE. Deletions cut 5 bases from V and 8 bases from J, with 11 bases between. The CDR3 runs 12 residues. CDR3 sequence reads: CASRGGADEQFF. CDR3 coding DNA: TGTGCCAGCAGAGGTGGGGCGGATGAGCAGTTCTTC.

The chain uses TRBV19 and TRBJ2-7, with 10 bases aligning to TRBD1. Germline V gene data show CDR1 as LNHDA and CDR2 as SQIVND (reference sequence). V was clipped by 3 bases and J by 2 bases; unmatched bases: 4. The CDR3 is 15 residues long. DNA for the CDR3: TGTGCCAGTAGTATCTCGGACAGGGGGACCTACGAGCAGTACTTC. It is translated as CASSISDRGTYEQYF. Looking up the rest from reference TRBV19 and TRBJ2-7 gives the full variable domain: DGGITQSPKYLFRKEGQNVTLSCEQNLNHDAMYWYRQDPGQGLRLIYYSQIVNDFQKGDIAEGYSVSREKKESFPLTVTSAQKNPTAFYLCASSISDRGTYEQYFGPGTRLTVT.

This clone is a singleton in its sample. The CDR3 DNA reads TGTGCCAGCAGTGACGTGGTTACTTATAATTCACCCCTCCACTTT. Translated, it gives CASSDVVTYNSPLHF. V usage is TRBV6-1 and J usage is TRBJ1-6, with no clear D. The V gene's germline CDR1 is MNHNS and CDR2 SASEGT. There are 15 residues in the CDR3. V lost 3 bases, J lost 4 bases, and 10 bases lay in between.

The chain employs TRBV6-1 and TRBJ1-2; D not certain. This CDR3 region has 12 residues. The germline gives CDR1 MNHNS, CDR2 SASEGT. V was cut by 10 bases and J by 1 base, with 10 bases left in between. The CDR3 bases are TGTGCCACCACGGGTTTTAACTATGGCTACACCTTC. This sequence encodes CATTGFNYGYTF.

V is TRBV7-9 and J is TRBJ2-1; D may be TRBD1 (5 bases). The CDR3 covers 14 residues. In germline, CDR1 is SEHNR, CDR2 FQNEAQ (reference sequence). V lost 3 bases to trimming and J lost 8 bases, with 14 bases between them. CDR3 sequence (DNA): TGTGCCAGCAGCTTGGGCCAGGGTTGGGATGAGCAGTTCTTC. Translating gives CASSLGQGWDEQFF.

The chain recombines TRBV5-6 with TRBJ1-1, with TRBD1 identical over 7 bases. The CDR3 is 13 residues long. The germline gives CDR1 SGHDT, CDR2 YYEEEE. The junction had 1 base not matched to a gene; V was cut back by 4 bases and J by 1 base. CDR3 in DNA: TGTGCCAGCAGCCGGACAGGGAACACTGAAGCTTTCTTT. It encodes CASSRTGNTEAFF.

The table lists this clone with a few counts. The V gene is TRBV7-9, the J gene TRBJ1-5, with D unclear. Germline V gives CDR1 SEHNR, CDR2 FQNEAQ (reference sequence). Trimming shortened V by 3 bases and J by 0 bases, and 9 bases separated the two germline ends. CDR3 size: 15 residues. The CDR3: CASSLAGSSNQPQHF. The DNA for the CDR3 is TGTGCCAGCAGCTTGGCAGGATCTAGCAATCAGCCCCAGCATTTT.

The rearrangement joins TRBV19 to TRBJ1-2, with a possible D match to TRBD1 (5 bases). The CDR3 runs 15 residues. Germline V gene sequence: CDR1 LNHDA, CDR2 SQIVND (reference sequence). The V and J ends lost 7 bases and 2 bases respectively, with 17 bases between them. The CDR3 sequence is CASTDTGTLNYGYTF. The CDR3 region has the DNA TGTGCCAGTACCGATACCGGGACTTTGAACTATGGCTACACCTTC. Using reference TRBV19 and TRBJ1-2 for the parts outside the CDR3, the full variable domain is DGGITQSPKYLFRKEGQNVTLSCEQNLNHDAMYWYRQDPGQGLRLIYYSQIVNDFQKGDIAEGYSVSREKKESFPLTVTSAQKNPTAFYLCASTDTGTLNYGYTFGSGTRLTVV.

The chain has TRBV11-2 and TRBJ1-3, with unresolved D. This CDR3 contains 16 residues. V dropped 5 bases and J dropped 0 bases, with 14 bases sitting between them. Germline CDR1 is SGHAT and CDR2 is FQNNGV. The CDR3 loop reads CASSPPSGFSGNTIYF. CDR3 in DNA: TGTGCCAGCAGCCCCCCATCTGGCTTCTCTGGAAACACCATATATTTT.

The V gene is TRBV19, the J gene TRBJ2-5; the match to TRBD1 covers 8 bases. This CDR3 region has 13 residues. The junction had 5 bases not matched to a gene; V was cut back by 6 bases and J by 5 bases. In germline, CDR1 is LNHDA, CDR2 SQIVND (reference sequence). Here the CDR3 reads CASSQDREETQYF. DNA of the CDR3: TGTGCCAGTAGCCAGGACAGGGAGGAGACCCAGTACTTC.

The rearrangement uses TRBV12-3 or TRBV12-4 and TRBJ1-4, with unresolved D. V shed 6 bases and J shed 5 bases, with 10 bases lying between them. This CDR3 contains 13 residues. DNA of the CDR3: TGTGCCAGCAGCTTGTACCGGAATGAAAAACTGTTTTTT. This translates into CASSLYRNEKLFF.

This sequence joins TRBV5-5 and TRBJ1-5; D gene uncertain. This CDR3 is 13 amino acids long. V was trimmed by 4 bases and J by 3 bases, leaving 8 bases between them. CDR1 SGHKS and CDR2 YYEKEE come from the germline V gene (reference sequence). Here the CDR3 DNA reads TGTGCCAGCAGCGTAACAGTCAATCAGCCCCAGCATTTT. Its protein product is CASSVTVNQPQHF.

The chain joins TRBV4-2 to TRBJ1-2; TRBD1 might be the D (5 bases). This CDR3 contains 14 residues. Germline loops: CDR1 LGHNA, CDR2 YNFKEQ. V was shortened by 6 bases and J by 5 bases, with 16 bases between the two germline ends. The CDR3 DNA reads as TGTGCCAGCAGTCGCCGGGAGGGGTCGTATGGCTACACCTTC. It translates to CASSRREGSYGYTF.